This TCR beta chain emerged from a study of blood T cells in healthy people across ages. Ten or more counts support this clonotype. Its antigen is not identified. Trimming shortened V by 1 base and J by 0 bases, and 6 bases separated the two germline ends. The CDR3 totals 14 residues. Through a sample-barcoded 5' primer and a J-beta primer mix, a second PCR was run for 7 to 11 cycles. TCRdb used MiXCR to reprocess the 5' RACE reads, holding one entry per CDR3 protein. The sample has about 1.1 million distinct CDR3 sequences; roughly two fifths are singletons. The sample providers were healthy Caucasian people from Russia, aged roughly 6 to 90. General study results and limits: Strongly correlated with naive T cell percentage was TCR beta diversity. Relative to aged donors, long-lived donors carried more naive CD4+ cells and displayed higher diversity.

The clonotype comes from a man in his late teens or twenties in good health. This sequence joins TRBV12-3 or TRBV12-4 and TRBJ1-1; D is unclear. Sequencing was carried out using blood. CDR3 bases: TGTGCCAGCAGTTTAGGCGAAGTGAACACTGAAGCTTTCTTT. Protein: CASSLGEVNTEAFF.